This entry features one TCR beta chain sequence. Antigen: not known. TCRdb reprocessed the 5' RACE reads with MiXCR, giving one entry per CDR3 protein. The sample records roughly 70,000 distinct CDR3 sequences, over 15% being singletons. The entry originates in a study of T-cell memory formation after mild COVID-19. The study's findings and limits: Clones contracting day 15 to 85 were balanced CD4/CD8; later expanders leaned CD4+.

Germline V gives CDR1 GTSNPN, CDR2 SVGIG (reference sequence). The ends lost 1 base at V and 6 bases at J; junction bases unmatched: 10. This CDR3 is 16 amino acids long. This receptor was obtained from an adult woman who had mild COVID-19 (a few samples of this study predate the infection). Cell type and time point are not known. The chain employs TRBV30 and TRBJ2-1; 9 bases are shared with TRBD2. The sequenced material came from PBMCs or a T cell subset sorted from them (not recorded which). CDR3 in amino acids: CAWSAYSGRLVNEQFF. The CDR3 DNA reads TGTGCCTGGAGTGCCTATAGCGGGAGACTCGTCAATGAGCAGTTCTTC.